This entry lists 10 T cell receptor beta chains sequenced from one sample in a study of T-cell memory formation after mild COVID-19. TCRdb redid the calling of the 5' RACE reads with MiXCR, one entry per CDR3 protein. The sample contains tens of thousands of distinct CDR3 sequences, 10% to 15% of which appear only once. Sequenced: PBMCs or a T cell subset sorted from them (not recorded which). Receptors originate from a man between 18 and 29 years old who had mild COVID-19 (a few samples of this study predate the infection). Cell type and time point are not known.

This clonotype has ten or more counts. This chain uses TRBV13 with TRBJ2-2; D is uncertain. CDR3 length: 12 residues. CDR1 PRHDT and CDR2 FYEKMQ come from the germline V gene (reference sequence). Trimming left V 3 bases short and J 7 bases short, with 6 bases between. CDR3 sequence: CASSFMGGELFF. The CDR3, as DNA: TGTGCCAGCAGCTTCATGGGCGGGGAGCTGTTTTTT. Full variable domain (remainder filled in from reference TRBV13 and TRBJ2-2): AAGVIQSPRHLIKEKRETATLKCYPIPRHDTVYWYQQGPGQDPQFLISFYEKMQSDKGSIPDRFSAQQFSDYHSELNMSSLELGDSALYFCASSFMGGELFFGEGSRLTVL.

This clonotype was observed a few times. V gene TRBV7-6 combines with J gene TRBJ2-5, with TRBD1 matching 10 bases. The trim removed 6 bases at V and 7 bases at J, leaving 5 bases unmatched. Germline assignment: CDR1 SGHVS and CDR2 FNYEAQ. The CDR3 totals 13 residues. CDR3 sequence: CASSTGQGGTQYF. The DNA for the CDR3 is TGTGCCAGCAGTACCGGACAGGGGGGGACCCAGTACTTC.

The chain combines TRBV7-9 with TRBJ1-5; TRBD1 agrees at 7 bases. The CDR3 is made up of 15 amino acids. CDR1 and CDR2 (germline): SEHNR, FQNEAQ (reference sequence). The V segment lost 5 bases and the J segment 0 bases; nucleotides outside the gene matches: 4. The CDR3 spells CASSPGTVSNQPQHF. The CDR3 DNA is TGTGCCAGCAGCCCAGGGACAGTTAGCAATCAGCCCCAGCATTTT.

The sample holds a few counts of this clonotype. CDR3 nucleotide sequence: TGCGCCAGCACCGAGGTGGGGGTCGGGCAGCCCCAGCATTTT. Translating gives CASTEVGVGQPQHF. The J gene is TRBJ1-5, the V gene TRBV10-2; possibly TRBD1 for D (5 bases). Germline CDR1 reads WSHSY; CDR2 reads SAAADI. Deletions cut 7 bases from V and 7 bases from J, with 17 bases between. The CDR3 loop spans 14 amino acids.

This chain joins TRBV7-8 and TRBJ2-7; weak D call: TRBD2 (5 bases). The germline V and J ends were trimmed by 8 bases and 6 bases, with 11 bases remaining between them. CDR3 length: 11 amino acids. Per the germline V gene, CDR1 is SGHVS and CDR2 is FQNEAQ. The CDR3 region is CASAGLAEQYF. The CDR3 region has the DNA TGTGCCAGCGCCGGACTTGCCGAGCAGTACTTC.

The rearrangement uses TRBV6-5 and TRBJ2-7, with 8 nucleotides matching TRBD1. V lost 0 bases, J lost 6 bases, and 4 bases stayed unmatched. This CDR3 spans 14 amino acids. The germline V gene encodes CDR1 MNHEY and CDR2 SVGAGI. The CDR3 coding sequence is TGTGCCAGCAGTTACTCGGCAGGGGGCGGCGAGCAGTACTTC. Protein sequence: CASSYSAGGGEQYF.

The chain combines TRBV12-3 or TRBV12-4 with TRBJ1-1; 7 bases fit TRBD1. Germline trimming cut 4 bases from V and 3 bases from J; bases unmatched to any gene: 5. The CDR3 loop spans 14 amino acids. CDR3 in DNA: TGTGCCAGCAGTTGGGGGACAGCCGACACTGAAGCTTTCTTT. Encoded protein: CASSWGTADTEAFF.

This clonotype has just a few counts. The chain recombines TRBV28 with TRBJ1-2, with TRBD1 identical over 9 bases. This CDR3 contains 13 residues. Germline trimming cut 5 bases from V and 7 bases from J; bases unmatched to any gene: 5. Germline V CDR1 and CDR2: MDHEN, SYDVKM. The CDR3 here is CASSPQGAGGYTF. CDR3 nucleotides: TGTGCCAGCAGTCCACAGGGGGCTGGTGGCTACACCTTC.

DNA for the CDR3: TGCGCCAGCAGGTGGACAGGGGGCAGGGAGCAGTACTTC. Its protein is CASRWTGGREQYF. The chain recombines TRBV5-1 with TRBJ2-7; 11 nucleotides line up with TRBD1. The germline CDR1 and CDR2 sequences are SGHRS and YFSETQ. V dropped 5 bases and J dropped 7; count of bases not matched to a gene: 5. The CDR3 spans 13 residues.

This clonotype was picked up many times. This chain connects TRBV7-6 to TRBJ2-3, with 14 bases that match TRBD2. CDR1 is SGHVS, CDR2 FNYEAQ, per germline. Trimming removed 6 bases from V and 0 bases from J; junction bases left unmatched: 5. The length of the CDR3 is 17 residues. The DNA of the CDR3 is TGTGCCAGCAGTCCGGGACTAGCGGGAGATAGCACAGATACGCAGTATTTT. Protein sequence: CASSPGLAGDSTDTQYF.